A single sample gave rise to the 8 T cell receptor beta chains below, sequenced in a study of blood T cell repertoires in COVID-19. The data were produced by immunoSEQ multiplex PCR, yet TCRdb's version contains in-frame clones alone and is incomplete. The sample shows fewer than 70,000 clones, around 77% of them seen only once. Sequencing input: peripheral blood. The receptors originated from a man in his sixties with acute or convalescent COVID-19.

V and J are TRBV28 and TRBJ1-3; D not resolved. The V gene lost 2 bases and the J gene lost 8 bases, with 13 bases spanning the gap. The CDR3 length is 14 residues. Germline V lookup: CDR1 MDHEN, CDR2 SYDVKM. CDR3 loop: CASSLPSGRDTIYF. CDR3 DNA sequence: TGTGCCAGCAGTTTACCCTCGGGGAGAGACACCATATATTTT.

This clone was detected once. The rearrangement links TRBV4-2 to TRBJ1-3; 7 nucleotides match TRBD1. Germline CDR1 LGHNA, CDR2 YNFKEQ. V shed 7 bases, J shed 1 base, and the junction held 7 bases outside the gene matches. This CDR3 is 15 amino acids long. CDR3 loop: CASTEPGGSGNTIYF. As DNA, the CDR3 is TGTGCCAGCACCGAACCAGGGGGGTCTGGAAACACCATATATTTT.

This clone was found a few times. V is TRBV6-5 and J is TRBJ1-1, with D perhaps TRBD1 (6 bases). CDR1 MNHEY and CDR2 SVGAGI come from the germline V gene. CDR3 size: 13 residues. Trimming cost V 8 bases and J 0 bases, with 10 bases left between them. The CDR3 DNA sequence: TGTGCCAGCTACAGGGTCATGAACACTGAAGCTTTCTTT. Amino acid sequence: CASYRVMNTEAFF.

J is TRBJ2-5 and V is TRBV2; TRBD1 might be the D (7 bases). V lost 1 base and J lost 7, with 16 bases in between. The CDR3 is 15 amino acids. Germline lookup yields CDR1 SNHLY and CDR2 FYNNEI. The CDR3 here is CASSEVEGARGTQYF. CDR3 nucleotides: TGTGCCAGCAGTGAAGTGGAGGGGGCGCGGGGGACCCAGTACTTC.

The chain has TRBV30 and TRBJ1-2, with a weak D call TRBD1 (6 bases). This CDR3 contains 12 residues. V was pared by 1 base and J by 6 bases, with 9 bases between. The germline CDR1 and CDR2 sequences are GTSNPN and SVGIG (reference sequence). CDR3 DNA sequence: TGTGCCTGGAGTGAGGCAGGGGATGGCTACACCTTC. Protein sequence: CAWSEAGDGYTF.

This clone came up a few times. The chain has TRBV5-8 and TRBJ1-2, with D perhaps TRBD1 (5 bases). V lost 4 bases to trimming and J lost 2 bases, with 9 bases between them. CDR1 is SGHTS and CDR2 is YDEGEE in the germline V gene. This CDR3 comprises 13 residues. The CDR3 loop reads CASSRDRNYGYTF. In nucleotides, the CDR3 is TGTGCCAGCAGCCGAGACAGAAACTATGGCTACACCTTC. The full variable domain, with the rest looked up from reference TRBV5-8 and TRBJ1-2, is EAGVTQSPTHLIKTRGQQATLRCSPISGHTSVYWYQQALGLGLQFLLWYDEGEERNRGNFPPRFSGRQFPNYSSELNVNALELEDSALYLCASSRDRNYGYTFGSGTRLTVV.

Here the CDR3 DNA reads TGTGCCAGCAGTTACGGGACTAGCCTCAATGAGCAGTTCTTC. The encoded protein is CASSYGTSLNEQFF. This chain connects TRBV6-6 to TRBJ2-1; 9 bases are shared with TRBD2. V was clipped by 2 bases and J by 6 bases; unmatched bases: 2. The CDR3 loop spans 14 amino acids. The germline V gene has CDR1 MNHNY and CDR2 SVGAGI (reference sequence).

Only a few counts were recorded for this clone. The chain carries TRBV4-1 and TRBJ1-5; 8 bases are shared with TRBD1. Germline-derived CDR1 and CDR2 are MGHRA and YSYEKL. The CDR3 is 16 amino acids. J lost 5 bases, V lost 0 bases, and 6 bases had no gene match. The CDR3 sequence is CASSQDAGGEDQPQHF. DNA of the CDR3: TGCGCCAGCAGCCAAGATGCAGGGGGCGAAGATCAGCCCCAGCATTTT.